The rows below give T cell receptor beta chains drawn from one sample of a study of Ad26.COV2.S vaccination and SARS-CoV-2 variants. TCRdb's copy holds only in-frame clones and misses some; the assay was immunoSEQ multiplex PCR. Of some 390,000 clones listed, 89% were seen once; the top ten hold 1.9%. The sequences come from peripheral blood, collected in a trial of Ad26.COV2.S vaccine versus placebo. These receptors all come from a person between 18 and 60 years old who received the Ad26.COV2.S COVID-19 vaccine or a placebo. The CDR3 runs from the conserved cysteine through the conserved F or W. A D gene is named only where the DNA matches it firmly. For some rows the clone size is stated as once, few or many, or as a class when expanded; others skip it.

d_gene,j_gene,v_gene,abundance,CDR3nt,CDR3aa
TRBD1,TRBJ2-7,TRBV30,NA,TGTGCCTTGGACAGGGGGCGCGTTTTCTCGGCATACGAGCAGTACTTC,CALDRGRVFSAYEQYF
TRBD1,TRBJ2-4,TRBV11-2,few,TGTGCCAGCAGCTTGGGGACAGGGTTTCAGGCCAAAAACATTCAGTACTTC,CASSLGTGFQAKNIQYF
NA,TRBJ1-2,TRBV7-2,once,TGTGCCAGCAGCTTACGGCTCCTCTATGGCTACACCTTC,CASSLRLLYGYTF
NA,TRBJ2-7,TRBV7-8,NA,TGTGCCAGCAGCTCCTGGGGGCTTAGGGGCTACCACGAGCAGTACTTC,CASSSWGLRGYHEQYF
NA,TRBJ1-1,TRBV28,NA,TGTGCCAGCAGTCCGGAAGCCGATACACCTGGCCCCGACGGGTTT,CASSPEADTPGPDGF
TRBD2,TRBJ2-1,TRBV6-2/TRBV6-3,NA,TGTGCCAGCAGTTACTCGATTAGCGGGTCCACTCCCTCCCATGAGCAGTTCTTC,CASSYSISGSTPSHEQFF
NA,TRBJ1-1,TRBV5-6,NA,TGTGCCAGCAGCTTGTTCGGGAGAGGCACTGAAGCTTTCTTT,CASSLFGRGTEAFF
TRBD2,TRBJ2-1,TRBV3-1/TRBV3-2,NA,TGTGCCAGCAGCCATCCCTCCCCCCGAGCGGGAAGCTCCTACAATGAGCAGTTCTTC,CASSHPSPRAGSSYNEQFF
NA,TRBJ1-3,TRBV5-4,NA,TGTGCCAGCAGCTTTGGACAGAGGTTCGGAAACACCATATATTTT,CASSFGQRFGNTIYF
NA,TRBJ2-7,TRBV6-5,NA,TGTGCCAGTGGGGGCAGGCGTACCCCCTACGAGCAGTACTTC,CASGGRRTPYEQYF
TRBD2,TRBJ2-3,TRBV18,NA,TGTGCCAGCTCACGCGGGAGTACAGATACGCAGTATTTT,CASSRGSTDTQYF
NA,TRBJ2-7,TRBV7-9,NA,TGTGCCAGCAGCGGCCTTCTTCTCGGCCAGACCTACGAGCAGTACTTC,CASSGLLLGQTYEQYF
TRBD1,TRBJ2-7,TRBV5-5,NA,TGTGCCAGCAGCCCCCGGACAGGGGCCTACGAGCAGTACTTC,CASSPRTGAYEQYF
TRBD1,TRBJ1-4,TRBV3-1/TRBV3-2,NA,TGTGCCAGCAGGCCGACAGGGGGGGCTAATGAAAAACTGTTTTTT,CASRPTGGANEKLFF
NA,TRBJ1-5,TRBV28,once,TGTGCCAGCCGCGAGAGGGGGGATCAGCCCCAGCATTTT,CASRERGDQPQHF
NA,TRBJ2-3,TRBV5-6,NA,TGTGCCAGCAGCTTAATAGGGTTTCGTAGCACAGATACGCAGTATTTT,CASSLIGFRSTDTQYF
NA,TRBJ2-3,TRBV5-1,once,TGCGCCAGCAGCCTCCCAGGCGGTAGCACAGATACGCAGTATTTT,CASSLPGGSTDTQYF
NA,TRBJ2-3,TRBV12-3/TRBV12-4,NA,TGTGCCAGCAGTTTCGAAGATACGCAGTATTTT,CASSFEDTQYF
TRBD2,TRBJ2-2,TRBV5-1,NA,TGCGCCAGCAGCATCTCTAGCGGGAGTAGCACCGGGGAGCTGTTTTTT,CASSISSGSSTGELFF
NA,TRBJ1-1,TRBV5-4,NA,TGTGCCAGCAGCCTGGAGGGATTGGCTGGGGAAGCTTTCTTT,CASSLEGLAGEAFF
NA,TRBJ2-7,TRBV15,NA,TGTGCCACCAGCCTAGTGGAGCACAGACTCTCCTACGAGCAGTACTTC,CATSLVEHRLSYEQYF
TRBD1,TRBJ2-1,TRBV6-5,NA,TGTGCCAGCAGCCGTCGGACAGGGGCGAATGAGCAGTTCTTC,CASSRRTGANEQFF
NA,TRBJ2-7,TRBV5-4,NA,TGTGCCAGCAGCTCACGGACAGGACTAACCTACGAGCAGTACTTC,CASSSRTGLTYEQYF
TRBD1,TRBJ2-2,TRBV30,few,TGTGCCTGGAGACGGGGGACAGGGGGACGGGAGCTGTTTTTT,CAWRRGTGGRELFF
NA,TRBJ2-1,TRBV4-2,NA,TGTGCCAGCGGGTCCTTAGCGGGACAGTTGGATGAGCAGTTCTTC,CASGSLAGQLDEQFF
NA,TRBJ2-6,TRBV27,NA,TGTGCCAGCAGCCTCTCCCGCTCTGGGGCCAACGTCCTGACTTTC,CASSLSRSGANVLTF